Listed below are T cell receptor beta chains from one sample, sequenced in a study of T cell responses to AZD1222 COVID-19 vaccine. Profiling relied on immunoSEQ multiplex PCR, and the TCRdb table lists in-frame clones only, not all of them. The profile shows 200,000 or so clones, 93% of them singletons. Source: peripheral blood, taken 28 days after the second AZD1222 dose. Source of these receptors: an adult who received the AZD1222 COVID-19 vaccine. Each CDR3 is given with its conserved first and last residue. A D gene is named only where the DNA matches it firmly. Some rows mark clone size as missing; the rest say once, few, many or name a class of expanded clone.

size	V	J	D	CDR3	DNA
.	TRBV19	TRBJ1-5	.	CASSRGKGPPWPQHF	TGTGCCAGTAGTAGAGGTAAGGGGCCCCCATGGCCCCAGCATTTT
.	TRBV18	TRBJ1-3	.	CASSPSRGSAGNTIYF	TGTGCCAGCTCACCAAGCAGGGGATCGGCGGGAAACACCATATATTTT
.	TRBV28	TRBJ2-2	TRBD2	CASISGGLTNTGELFF	TGTGCCAGCATTTCGGGGGGTCTCACGAACACCGGGGAGCTGTTTTTT
.	TRBV3-1/TRBV3-2	TRBJ1-2	TRBD1	CASSQDPDRARNYGYTF	TGTGCCAGCAGCCAAGACCCGGACAGGGCCCGAAACTATGGCTACACCTTC
.	TRBV11-3	TRBJ2-3	TRBD1	CASSLGAGGDLTDTQYF	TGTGCCAGCAGCTTAGGGGCAGGGGGCGATCTCACAGATACGCAGTATTTT
.	TRBV29-1	TRBJ1-5	.	CSVAQGYNQPQHF	TGCAGCGTTGCCCAGGGGTACAATCAGCCCCAGCATTTT
.	TRBV11-3	TRBJ1-6	TRBD1	CASRGDRGNSPLHF	TGTGCCAGCCGAGGGGACAGGGGTAATTCACCCCTCCACTTT
.	TRBV27	TRBJ1-1	.	CASSFQGGTEAFF	TGTGCCAGCAGTTTCCAGGGAGGCACTGAAGCTTTCTTT
.	TRBV6-1	TRBJ1-2	.	CASSESGGNYGYTF	TGTGCCAGCAGTGAATCGGGGGGAAACTATGGCTACACCTTC
.	TRBV7-2	TRBJ2-1	.	CASSLYWGPYNEQFF	TGTGCCAGCAGCTTATATTGGGGTCCCTACAATGAGCAGTTCTTC
.	TRBV19	TRBJ1-1	.	CASSVRDTEAFF	TGTGCCAGTAGTGTCAGGGACACTGAAGCTTTCTTT
.	TRBV4-2	TRBJ1-5	.	CASSQDWPTPDQPQHF	TGTGCCAGCAGCCAAGATTGGCCCACACCGGATCAGCCCCAGCATTTT
.	TRBV10-2	TRBJ1-5	.	CASSGPGQDNQPQHF	TGCGCCAGCAGTGGACCCGGTCAGGACAATCAGCCCCAGCATTTT
once	TRBV7-2	TRBJ1-5	.	CASSNMRGQPQHF	TGTGCCAGCAGCAACATGCGGGGACAGCCCCAGCATTTT
.	TRBV6-6	TRBJ2-1	.	CASSPFAGANEQFF	TGTGCCAGCAGTCCCTTTGCGGGGGCAAATGAGCAGTTCTTC
.	TRBV11-2	TRBJ2-5	.	CASSLSTGTGGKTQYF	TGTGCCAGCAGCCTGAGTACCGGGACTGGGGGGAAGACCCAGTACTTC
.	TRBV7-9	TRBJ2-1	.	CASINRGTAYNEQFF	TGTGCCAGCATCAATAGGGGTACCGCCTACAATGAGCAGTTCTTC
.	TRBV4-1	TRBJ1-1	.	CASSQGLMNTEAFF	TGCGCCAGCAGCCAAGGACTGATGAACACTGAAGCTTTCTTT
.	TRBV15	TRBJ1-5	TRBD1	CATSRSRGQGQPQHF	TGTGCCACCAGCAGATCCAGGGGGCAGGGCCAGCCCCAGCATTTT
.	TRBV9	TRBJ2-1	.	CASSVGTLPNNEQFF	TGTGCCAGCAGCGTAGGGACCCTCCCTAACAATGAGCAGTTCTTC
.	TRBV7-9	TRBJ1-1	.	CASSSPGGEAFF	TGTGCCAGCAGCTCACCTGGGGGGGAAGCTTTCTTT
.	TRBV7-8	TRBJ1-3	.	CASRLGSSGNTIYF	TGTGCCAGTAGGCTGGGGAGCTCTGGAAACACCATATATTTT
.	TRBV11-1	TRBJ2-7	TRBD2	CASSRQSGTHYEQYF	TGTGCCAGCAGCCGGCAGAGCGGGACTCACTACGAGCAGTACTTC
.	TRBV3-1/TRBV3-2	TRBJ1-6	.	CASSPTENSPLHF	TGTGCCAGCAGCCCAACCGAGAATTCACCCCTCCACTTT
.	TRBV2	TRBJ2-1	TRBD1	CASSRDRGNEQFF	TGTGCCAGCAGCCGGGACAGGGGGAATGAGCAGTTCTTC
once	TRBV7-8	TRBJ2-7	.	CASSIRTVGDYEQYF	TGTGCCAGCAGCATCCGGACGGTGGGGGACTACGAGCAGTACTTC
.	TRBV6-5	TRBJ1-1	TRBD1	CASAKGQGIGTEAFF	TGTGCCAGCGCTAAGGGACAGGGGATAGGCACTGAAGCTTTCTTT
.	TRBV10-3	TRBJ1-6	.	CAISESTVSYNSPLHF	TGTGCCATCAGTGAGTCGACGGTTTCCTATAATTCACCCCTCCACTTT
once	TRBV4-2	TRBJ2-7	.	CASSQNPGQVYEQYF	TGTGCCAGCAGCCAAAACCCGGGGCAAGTCTACGAGCAGTACTTC
.	TRBV5-4	TRBJ1-6	TRBD1	CASSSGQGFGRSPLHF	TGTGCCAGCAGCTCGGGACAGGGGTTTGGTCGTTCACCCCTCCACTTT
.	TRBV11-1	TRBJ2-7	.	CASSGDVSYEQYF	TGTGCCAGCAGCGGGGACGTCTCCTACGAGCAGTACTTC
.	TRBV7-3	TRBJ2-6	.	CASSQSSGANVLTF	TGTGCCAGCAGCCAGAGCTCTGGGGCCAACGTCCTGACTTTC
.	TRBV28	TRBJ1-5	.	CASARDSNQPQHF	TGTGCCAGCGCCCGGGACAGCAATCAGCCCCAGCATTTT
.	TRBV12-3/TRBV12-4	TRBJ1-2	.	CASSFARFYGYTF	TGTGCCAGCAGTTTTGCCAGGTTCTATGGCTACACCTTC
.	TRBV5-1	TRBJ2-7	TRBD2	CASSFASVSGADSYEQYF	TGCGCCAGCAGCTTTGCTTCCGTTAGCGGGGCTGACTCCTACGAGCAGTACTTC
.	TRBV2	TRBJ1-1	.	CASSGPGGQNTEAFF	TGTGCCAGCAGCGGTCCGGGGGGGCAAAACACTGAAGCTTTCTTT
.	TRBV2	TRBJ2-2	TRBD1	CASRAGGVTGELFF	TGTGCCAGCAGGGCAGGGGGCGTCACCGGGGAGCTGTTTTTT
.	TRBV2	TRBJ1-2	.	CASSLTEAYGYTF	TGTGCCAGCAGCCTGACAGAGGCCTATGGCTACACCTTC
.	TRBV5-6	TRBJ1-2	.	CASSFGGAGNYGYTF	TGTGCCAGCAGCTTTGGGGGCGCGGGGAACTATGGCTACACCTTC
.	TRBV2	TRBJ1-1	.	CASRYTGSTEAFF	TGTGCCAGCAGGTATACAGGGAGCACTGAAGCTTTCTTT
.	TRBV30	TRBJ1-1	TRBD1	CAGTGTGSTEAFF	TGTGCCGGGACCGGGACAGGGTCAACTGAAGCTTTCTTT
.	TRBV30	TRBJ1-2	TRBD1	CAWSRAGEGAARGYTF	TGTGCCTGGAGTAGGGCGGGGGAGGGGGCTGCACGAGGCTACACCTTC
few	TRBV5-5	TRBJ1-4	TRBD1	CASSLDRGGEKLFF	TGTGCCAGCAGCTTGGACAGGGGAGGCGAAAAACTGTTTTTT
.	TRBV25-1	TRBJ2-7	.	CASSGHWRVQYF	TGTGCCAGCAGTGGTCACTGGCGGGTGCAGTACTTC
.	TRBV4-2	TRBJ1-5	.	CASSQEWGRLSPQHF	TGTGCCAGCAGCCAAGAGTGGGGAAGACTCAGCCCCCAGCATTTT
.	TRBV28	TRBJ1-3	TRBD1	CASSLSPGQGENTIYF	TGTGCCAGCAGTTTATCCCCGGGACAGGGAGAAAACACCATATATTTT
.	TRBV7-2	TRBJ1-4	TRBD1	CASSSRGTGASLYEKLFF	TGTGCCAGCAGCTCCCGGGGGACAGGGGCTTCCCTCTATGAAAAACTGTTTTTT
.	TRBV6-5	TRBJ1-2	.	CASSFIQTNYGYTF	TGTGCCAGCAGTTTCATCCAGACTAACTATGGCTACACCTTC